Below are 16 T cell receptor beta chains sequenced from a single sample in a study of radiotherapy plus CTLA-4 blockade in lung cancer. Sequencing used immunoSEQ multiplex PCR; TCRdb keeps in-frame clones, though not all of them. The sample contains roughly 100,000 clones, 82% of which appear only once. The sample consisted of peripheral blood, taken from a patient treated with radiotherapy plus ipilimumab. The receptor set was obtained from a human donor with non-small cell lung cancer who had a partial response to radiotherapy plus ipilimumab.

This clone was detected only a few times. CDR3 in DNA: TGTGCCAGCAGTTTCACAGGGGCGCATCATGAAGCTTTCTTT. Translated: CASSFTGAHHEAFF. This sequence joins TRBV28 and TRBJ1-1; TRBD1 matches 7 bases. Trimming removed 3 bases from V and 7 bases from J; junction bases left unmatched: 8. The length of the CDR3 is 14 residues. From germline, CDR1 is MDHEN and CDR2 SYDVKM.

This clone showed up just once. The chain combines TRBV5-1 with TRBJ2-1; 7 nucleotides match TRBD2. The CDR3 length is 17 residues. In germline, CDR1 is SGHRS, CDR2 YFSETQ. V lost 0 bases, J lost 0 bases, and 6 bases stayed unmatched. The CDR3 loop reads CASSLATSATSYNEQFF. CDR3 nucleotides: TGCGCCAGCAGCTTGGCCACTAGCGCCACCTCCTACAATGAGCAGTTCTTC.

This chain uses TRBV9 with TRBJ2-1; 10 bases map to TRBD2. Per germline, CDR1 SGDLS and CDR2 YYNGEE. V gave up 3 bases and J gave up 3 bases; unmatched junction bases: 3. CDR3 size: 15 residues. The CDR3 bases are TGTGCCAGCAGCGGCCTAGCGGGAGACTACAATGAGCAGTTCTTC. Encoded protein: CASSGLAGDYNEQFF.

The rearrangement uses TRBV5-5 and TRBJ2-7, with 7 bases aligning to TRBD1. CDR3 length: 13 residues. V was clipped by 4 bases and J by 2 bases; unmatched bases: 3. The V gene's germline CDR1 is SGHKS and CDR2 YYEKEE (reference sequence). The CDR3 sequence: CASSTDRTYEQYF. CDR3 bases: TGTGCCAGCAGCACGGACAGGACCTACGAGCAGTACTTC. Combining the CDR3 with reference TRBV5-5 and TRBJ2-7 gives the whole variable domain DAGVTQSPTHLIKTRGQQVTLRCSPISGHKSVSWYQQVLGQGPQFIFQYYEKEERGRGNFPDRFSARQFPNYSSELNVNALLLGDSALYLCASSTDRTYEQYFGPGTRLTVT.

The chain links TRBV28 to TRBJ2-3, with 9 positions matching TRBD1. The V segment lost 8 bases and the J segment 3 bases; nucleotides outside the gene matches: 3. The CDR3 is made up of 13 amino acids. From germline, CDR1 is MDHEN and CDR2 SYDVKM. CDR3 amino acids: CASGTGSTDTQYF. Written as DNA, the CDR3 is TGTGCCAGCGGGACAGGGAGTACAGATACGCAGTATTTT.

The chain combines TRBV7-3 with TRBJ1-1; 8 nucleotides line up with TRBD1. Trimming at V came to 4 bases and at J to 4 bases, leaving 8 bases not matched to a gene. The CDR3 runs to 15 residues. In germline, CDR1 is SGHTA, CDR2 FQGTGA. CDR3 loop: CASSSNPGGGTEAFF. The CDR3 DNA follows: TGTGCCAGCAGCTCCAATCCAGGGGGCGGCACTGAAGCTTTCTTT.

Comment on this clone: This same CDR3 is encoded by further DNA sequences in the sample. CDR3 sequence: CASSFQGYEQYF. The CDR3 region has the DNA TGTGCCAGCAGTTTCCAGGGTTACGAGCAGTACTTC. The chain is built from TRBV6-5 and TRBJ2-7; D may be TRBD1 (5 bases). The CDR3 has 12 amino acids. V was pared by 4 bases and J by 4 bases, with 8 bases between. The germline V gene has CDR1 MNHEY and CDR2 SVGAGI.

The chain joins TRBV4-2 to TRBJ2-1; a weak D match, TRBD2 (6 bases). Germline CDR1 reads LGHNA; CDR2 reads YNFKEQ. The CDR3 is made up of 15 amino acids. Trimming shortened V by 4 bases and J by 5 bases, and 15 bases separated the two germline ends. CDR3 region: CASSRGLQRDNEQFF. The CDR3 DNA reads as TGTGCCAGCAGCCGGGGACTGCAGCGGGACAATGAGCAGTTCTTC.

This chain connects TRBV2 to TRBJ1-2; 12 nucleotides align to TRBD1. The CDR3 has 14 amino acids. Germline V gene sequence: CDR1 SNHLY, CDR2 FYNNEI. The CDR3 protein is CANSRDRGQGGYTF. CDR3 coding DNA: TGTGCTAATTCCCGGGACAGGGGGCAGGGTGGCTACACCTTC.

The chain combines TRBV18 with TRBJ2-7; D ambiguous. Germline CDR1 reads KGHSH; CDR2 reads LQKENI. Trimming left V 2 bases short and J 0 bases short, with 11 bases between. The CDR3 loop spans 15 amino acids. CDR3 nucleotide sequence: TGTGCCAGCTCACCAACACAAGAAAGCTCCTACGAGCAGTACTTC. Its protein is CASSPTQESSYEQYF.

This clone turned up a few times. V is TRBV30 and J is TRBJ1-5; 8 bases agree with TRBD1. The germline V gene encodes CDR1 GTSNPN and CDR2 SVGIG (reference sequence). The CDR3 totals 16 residues. V lost 2 bases and J lost 2; bases outside the gene matches: 8. The CDR3 region is CAWSSRTGFGNQPQHF. Here the CDR3 DNA reads TGTGCCTGGAGTTCCCGGACAGGGTTCGGCAATCAGCCCCAGCATTTT.

On this clone itself: The identical CDR3 is also encoded by other nucleotide sequences in the sample. Written as DNA, the CDR3 is TGTGCCTGGAGTGTCGGGGGGACCTCCTACGAGCAGTACTTC. This codes for CAWSVGGTSYEQYF. V usage is TRBV30 and J usage is TRBJ2-7, with 7 bases identical to TRBD2. Trimming removed 0 bases from V and 0 bases from J; junction bases left unmatched: 2. The CDR3 is 14 amino acids. Germline CDR1 and CDR2: GTSNPN and SVGIG (reference sequence).

The V and J genes are TRBV7-6 and TRBJ2-7, with D possibly TRBD2 on 6 matching bases. The germline V gene has CDR1 SGHVS and CDR2 FNYEAQ. The CDR3 sequence is 15 residues long. V lost 5 bases, J lost 0 bases, and 14 bases lay in between. This chain's CDR3 is CASSPWRAGSYEQYF. CDR3 nucleotide sequence: TGTGCCAGCAGCCCCTGGAGGGCCGGCTCCTACGAGCAGTACTTC. The variable domain in full, with the rest retrieved from reference TRBV7-6 and TRBJ2-7, is GAGVSQSPRYKVTKRGQDVALRCDPISGHVSLYWYRQALGQGPEFLTYFNYEAQQDKSGLPNDRFSAERPEGSISTLTIQRTEQRDSAMYRCASSPWRAGSYEQYFGPGTRLTVT.

The gene calls are TRBV28 and TRBJ2-7; unclear D gene. The CDR3 contains 14 residues. Germline V CDR1 and CDR2: MDHEN, SYDVKM. Trimming stripped 4 bases from V and 5 bases from J, with 15 bases between. Written as DNA, the CDR3 is TGTGCCAGCAGTTCCTTGGGTCGGGTCGACGAGCAGTACTTC. Encoded protein: CASSSLGRVDEQYF.

The chain has TRBV6-5 and TRBJ2-5, with 8 positions matching TRBD1. Per the germline V gene, CDR1 is MNHEY and CDR2 is SVGAGI. J lost 4 bases, V lost 6 bases, and 7 bases had no gene match. This CDR3 region has 14 residues. CDR3 DNA: TGTGCCAGCAGCGAATCGACAGGGGTAGAGACCCAGTACTTC. As protein: CASSESTGVETQYF.

V gene TRBV5-8 combines with J gene TRBJ2-3; no clear D gene. The CDR3 length is 12 residues. CDR1 and CDR2 (germline): SGHTS, YDEGEE. Trimming removed 0 bases from V and 9 bases from J, with 8 bases in between. The chain's CDR3 is CASSLVGPTQYF. CDR3 bases: TGTGCCAGCAGCTTGGTTGGCCCCACGCAGTATTTT.